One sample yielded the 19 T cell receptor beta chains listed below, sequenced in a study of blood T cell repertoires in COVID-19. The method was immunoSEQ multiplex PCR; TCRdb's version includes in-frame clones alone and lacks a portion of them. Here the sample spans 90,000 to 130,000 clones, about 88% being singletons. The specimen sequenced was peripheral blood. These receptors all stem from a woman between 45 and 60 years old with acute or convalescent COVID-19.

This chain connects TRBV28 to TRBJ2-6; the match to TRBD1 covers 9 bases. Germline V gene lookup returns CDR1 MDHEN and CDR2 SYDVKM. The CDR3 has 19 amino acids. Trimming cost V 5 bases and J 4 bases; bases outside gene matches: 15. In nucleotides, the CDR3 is TGTGCCAGCAGTGTTGGGGGTCCCGGGACAGGGCCCGGGGCCAACGTCCTGACTTTC. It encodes CASSVGGPGTGPGANVLTF.

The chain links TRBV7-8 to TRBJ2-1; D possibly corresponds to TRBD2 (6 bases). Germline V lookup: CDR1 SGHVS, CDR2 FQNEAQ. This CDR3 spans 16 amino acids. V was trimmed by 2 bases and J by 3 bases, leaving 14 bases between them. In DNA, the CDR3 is TGTGCCAGCAGCTTACTAGCTAGCGCTTACTACAATGAGCAGTTCTTC. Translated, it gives CASSLLASAYYNEQFF.

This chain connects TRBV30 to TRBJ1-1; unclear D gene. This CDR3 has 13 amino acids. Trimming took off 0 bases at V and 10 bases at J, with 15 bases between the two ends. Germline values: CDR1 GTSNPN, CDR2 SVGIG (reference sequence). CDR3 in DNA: TGTGCCTGGAGTGTACCGGGAGTTGTTGGAGCTTTCTTT. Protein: CAWSVPGVVGAFF.

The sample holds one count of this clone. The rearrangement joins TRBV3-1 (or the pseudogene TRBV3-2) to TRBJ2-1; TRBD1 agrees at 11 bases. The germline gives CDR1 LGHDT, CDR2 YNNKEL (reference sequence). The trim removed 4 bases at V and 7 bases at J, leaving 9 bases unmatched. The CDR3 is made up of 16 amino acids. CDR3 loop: CASSLRTGQGGNEQFF. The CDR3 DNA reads TGTGCCAGCAGCCTCCGAACGGGACAGGGGGGGAATGAGCAGTTCTTC.

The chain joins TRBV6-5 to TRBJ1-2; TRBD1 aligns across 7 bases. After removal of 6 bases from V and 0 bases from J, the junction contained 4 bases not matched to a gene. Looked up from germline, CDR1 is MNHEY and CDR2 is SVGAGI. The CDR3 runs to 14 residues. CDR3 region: CASRPGTANYGYTF. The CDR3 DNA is TGTGCCAGCAGGCCCGGGACAGCTAACTATGGCTACACCTTC.

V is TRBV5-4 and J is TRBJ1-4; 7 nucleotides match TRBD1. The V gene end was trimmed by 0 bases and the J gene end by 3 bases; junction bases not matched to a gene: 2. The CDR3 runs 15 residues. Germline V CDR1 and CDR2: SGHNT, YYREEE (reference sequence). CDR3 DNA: TGTGCCAGCAGCTTGGACAGGGGAGCTAATGAAAAACTGTTTTTT. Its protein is CASSLDRGANEKLFF. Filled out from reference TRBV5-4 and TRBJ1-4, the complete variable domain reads ETGVTQSPTHLIKTRGQQVTLRCSSQSGHNTVSWYQQALGQGPQFIFQYYREEENGRGNFPPRFSGLQFPNYSSELNVNALELDDSALYLCASSLDRGANEKLFFGSGTQLSVL.

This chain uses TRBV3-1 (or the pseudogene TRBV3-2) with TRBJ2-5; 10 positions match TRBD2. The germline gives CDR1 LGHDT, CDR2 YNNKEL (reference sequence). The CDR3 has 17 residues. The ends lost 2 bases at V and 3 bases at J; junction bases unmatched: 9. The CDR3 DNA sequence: TGTGCCAGCAGCCAACGACCCCCGCTAGCGGGGGAAGAGACCCAGTACTTC. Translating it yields CASSQRPPLAGEETQYF.

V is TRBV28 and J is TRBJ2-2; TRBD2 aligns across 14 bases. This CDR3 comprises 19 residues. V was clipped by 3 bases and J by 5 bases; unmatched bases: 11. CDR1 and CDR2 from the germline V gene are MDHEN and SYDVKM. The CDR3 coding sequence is TGTGCCAGCAGTTTGACTAGCGGGAGGGATGAGAGTTGGACCGGGGAGCTGTTTTTT. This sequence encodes CASSLTSGRDESWTGELFF.

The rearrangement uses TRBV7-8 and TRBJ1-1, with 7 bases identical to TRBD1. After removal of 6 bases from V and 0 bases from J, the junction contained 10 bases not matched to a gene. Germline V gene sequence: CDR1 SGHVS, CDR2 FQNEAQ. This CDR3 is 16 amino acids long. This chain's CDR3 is CASRLFSGTVNTEAFF. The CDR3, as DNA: TGTGCCAGCAGGTTGTTCTCCGGGACAGTGAACACTGAAGCTTTCTTT. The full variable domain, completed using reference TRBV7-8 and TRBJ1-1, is GAGVSQSPRYKVAKRGQDVALRCDPISGHVSLFWYQQALGQGPEFLTYFQNEAQLDKSGLPSDRFFAERPEGSVSTLKIQRTQQEDSAVYLCASRLFSGTVNTEAFFGQGTRLTVV.

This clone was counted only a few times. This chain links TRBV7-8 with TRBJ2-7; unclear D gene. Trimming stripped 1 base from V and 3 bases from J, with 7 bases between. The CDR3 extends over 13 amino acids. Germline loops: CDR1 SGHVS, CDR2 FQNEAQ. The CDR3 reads CASSLGPGYEQYF. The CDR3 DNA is TGTGCCAGCAGCTTAGGGCCGGGCTACGAGCAGTACTTC.

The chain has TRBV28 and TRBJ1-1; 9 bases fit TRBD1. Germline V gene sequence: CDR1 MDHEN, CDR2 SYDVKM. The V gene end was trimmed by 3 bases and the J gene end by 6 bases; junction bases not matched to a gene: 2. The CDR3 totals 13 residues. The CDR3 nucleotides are TGTGCCAGCAGTTTCACAGGGGGCTCTGAAGCTTTCTTT. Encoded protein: CASSFTGGSEAFF.

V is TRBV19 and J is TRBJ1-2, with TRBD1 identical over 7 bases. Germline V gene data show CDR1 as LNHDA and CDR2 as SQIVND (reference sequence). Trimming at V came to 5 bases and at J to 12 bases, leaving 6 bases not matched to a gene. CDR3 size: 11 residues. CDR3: CASSDDRVHTF. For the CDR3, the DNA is TGTGCCAGTAGTGACGACAGGGTCCACACCTTC. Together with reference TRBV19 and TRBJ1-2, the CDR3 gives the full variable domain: DGGITQSPKYLFRKEGQNVTLSCEQNLNHDAMYWYRQDPGQGLRLIYYSQIVNDFQKGDIAEGYSVSREKKESFPLTVTSAQKNPTAFYLCASSDDRVHTFGSGTRLTVV.

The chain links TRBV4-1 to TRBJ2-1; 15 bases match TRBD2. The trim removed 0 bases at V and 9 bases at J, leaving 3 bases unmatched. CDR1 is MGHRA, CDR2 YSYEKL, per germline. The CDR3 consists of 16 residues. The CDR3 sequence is CASSQEGTSGRIEQFF. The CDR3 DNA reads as TGCGCCAGCAGCCAAGAGGGGACTAGCGGGAGGATTGAGCAGTTCTTC.

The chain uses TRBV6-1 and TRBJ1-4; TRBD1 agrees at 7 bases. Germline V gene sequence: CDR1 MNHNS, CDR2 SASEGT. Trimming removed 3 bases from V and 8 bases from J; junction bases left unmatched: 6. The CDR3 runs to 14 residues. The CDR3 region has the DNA TGTGCCAGCAGTGAGCGGACAGGCTTGGAAAAACTGTTTTTT. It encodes CASSERTGLEKLFF.

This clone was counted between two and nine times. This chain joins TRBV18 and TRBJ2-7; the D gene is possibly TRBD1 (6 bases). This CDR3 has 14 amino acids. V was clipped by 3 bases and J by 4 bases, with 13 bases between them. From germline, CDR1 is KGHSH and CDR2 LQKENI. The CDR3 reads CASSPQGSLYEQYF. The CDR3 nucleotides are TGTGCCAGCTCACCCCAGGGGAGCTTGTACGAGCAGTACTTC.

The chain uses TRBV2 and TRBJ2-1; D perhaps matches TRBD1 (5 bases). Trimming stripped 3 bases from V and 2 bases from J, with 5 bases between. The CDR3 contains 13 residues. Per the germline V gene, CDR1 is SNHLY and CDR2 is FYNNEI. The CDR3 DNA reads TGTGCCAGCAGTGAGGGGCCCTACAATGAGCAGTTCTTC. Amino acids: CASSEGPYNEQFF. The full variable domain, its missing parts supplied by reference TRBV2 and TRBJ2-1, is EPEVTQTPSHQVTQMGQEVILRCVPISNHLYFYWYRQILGQKVEFLVSFYNNEISEKSEIFDDQFSVERPDGSNFTLKIRSTKLEDSAMYFCASSEGPYNEQFFGPGTRLTVL.

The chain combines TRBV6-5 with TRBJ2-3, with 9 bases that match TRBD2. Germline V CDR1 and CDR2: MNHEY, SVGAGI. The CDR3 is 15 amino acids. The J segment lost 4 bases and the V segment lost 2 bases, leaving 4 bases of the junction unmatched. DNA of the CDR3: TGTGCCAGCAGTTACCGAGCGGGAGGATCAGATACGCAGTATTTT. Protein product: CASSYRAGGSDTQYF.

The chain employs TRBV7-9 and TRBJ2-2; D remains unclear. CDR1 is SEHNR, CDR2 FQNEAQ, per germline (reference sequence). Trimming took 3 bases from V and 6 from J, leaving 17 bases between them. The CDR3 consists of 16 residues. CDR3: CASSFLITEHSGELFF. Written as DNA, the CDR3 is TGTGCCAGCAGCTTTCTTATCACAGAACACTCCGGGGAGCTGTTTTTT.

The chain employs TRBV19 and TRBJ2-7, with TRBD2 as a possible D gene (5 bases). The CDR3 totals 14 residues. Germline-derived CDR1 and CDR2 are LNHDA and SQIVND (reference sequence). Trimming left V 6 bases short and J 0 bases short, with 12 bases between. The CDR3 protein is CASRRADSSYEQYF. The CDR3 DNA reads TGTGCCAGTAGGAGGGCAGATAGCTCCTACGAGCAGTACTTC. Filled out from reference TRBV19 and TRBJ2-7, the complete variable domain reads DGGITQSPKYLFRKEGQNVTLSCEQNLNHDAMYWYRQDPGQGLRLIYYSQIVNDFQKGDIAEGYSVSREKKESFPLTVTSAQKNPTAFYLCASRRADSSYEQYFGPGTRLTVT.